Following are 19 T cell receptor beta chains from one sample sequenced in a study of cytomegalovirus exposure and HLA in healthy donors. PCR was performed using 60 Vbeta and 13 Jbeta primers. TCRdb's table, derived via immunoSEQ multiplex PCR, lists solely in-frame clones and lacks some. The specimen's table records some 31,000 clones. Sequenced material: PBMCs. These receptors all come from a middle-aged woman in good health and CMV-seropositive.

The genes are TRBV5-4 and TRBJ2-7; 9 bases agree with TRBD1. This CDR3 contains 14 residues. Trimming took 4 bases from V and 5 from J; bases not matched to a gene: 7. Germline assignment: CDR1 SGHNT and CDR2 YYREEE (reference sequence). CDR3 residues: CASSPGTGKNEQYF. The DNA for the CDR3 is TGTGCCAGCAGCCCGGGGACAGGGAAGAACGAGCAGTACTTC.

This clone is called medium-sized based on its frequency. V is TRBV7-9 and J is TRBJ2-7; 8 nucleotides align to TRBD1. From germline, CDR1 is SEHNR and CDR2 FQNEAQ (reference sequence). V was clipped by 7 bases and J by 3 bases; unmatched bases: 8. This CDR3 is built from 14 residues. In DNA, the CDR3 is TGTGCCAGCACCGAGACAGGGGTAATCTACGAGCAGTACTTC. Its protein product is CASTETGVIYEQYF.

The V gene is TRBV5-4, the J gene TRBJ1-4; maybe TRBD1 (6 bases). The CDR3 is 15 residues long. Germline V gene sequence: CDR1 SGHNT, CDR2 YYREEE (reference sequence). Trimming removed 4 bases from V and 3 bases from J, with 13 bases in between. Here the CDR3 DNA reads TGTGCCAGCAGCACACCGACAGGACCTAATGAAAAACTGTTTTTT. Translating gives CASSTPTGPNEKLFF.

On this clone itself: The sample holds other DNA sequences that translate to the same CDR3. The CDR3 DNA reads TGCGCCAGCAGCCCCAATTTAGGCAGGGAAGCTTTCTTT. It is translated as CASSPNLGREAFF. The rearrangement uses TRBV4-3 and TRBJ1-1; D ambiguous. The V end lost 4 bases, the J end lost 8 bases, and 14 bases lay between the germline ends. Germline lookup yields CDR1 LGHNA and CDR2 YSLEER. The CDR3 has 13 amino acids.

The chain's CDR3 is CASSQVGSHYGYTF. In DNA, the CDR3 is TGCGCCAGCAGCCAAGTGGGCAGCCACTATGGCTACACCTTC. The chain joins TRBV4-1 to TRBJ1-2; no clear D. This CDR3 comprises 14 residues. V was clipped by 1 base and J by 3 bases, with 9 bases between them. Germline V lookup: CDR1 MGHRA, CDR2 YSYEKL.

The CDR3 coding sequence is TGTGCCAGCAGTTTCGGGGGGGGTTACGAGCAGTACTTC. Residues: CASSFGGGYEQYF. The chain couples TRBV6-5 to TRBJ2-7, with 8 bases matching TRBD2. V trimming: 4 bases; J trimming: 4 bases; junction bases outside the gene matches: 3. Germline CDR1 and CDR2: MNHEY and SVGAGI. There are 13 residues in the CDR3.

The chain is built from TRBV7-9 and TRBJ1-2, with D maybe TRBD1 (5 bases). The germline V gene encodes CDR1 SEHNR and CDR2 FQNEAQ (reference sequence). V lost 5 bases to trimming and J lost 4 bases, with 20 bases between them. The CDR3 loop spans 16 amino acids. CDR3 sequence: CASSHNTAGSSYGYTF. DNA for the CDR3: TGTGCCAGCAGCCACAATACCGCAGGGTCAAGCTATGGCTACACCTTC. Variable domain in full (rest from reference TRBV7-9 and TRBJ1-2): DTGVSQNPRHKITKRGQNVTFRCDPISEHNRLYWYRQTLGQGPEFLTYFQNEAQLEKSRLLSDRFSAERPKGSFSTLEIQRTEQGDSAMYLCASSHNTAGSSYGYTFGSGTRLTVV.

The CDR3 nucleotides read TGTGCCAGCTCTAGCACCGGGGAGCTGTTTTTT. It codes for CASSSTGELFF. This chain links TRBV7-2 with TRBJ2-2, with D unclear. Trimming removed 8 bases at V and 4 bases at J, with 5 bases between. The germline V gene has CDR1 SGHTA and CDR2 FQGNSA. The CDR3 consists of 11 residues.

V and J are TRBV7-2 and TRBJ1-2, with 12 bases matching TRBD1. The CDR3 is 17 residues long. Germline CDR1 is SGHTA and CDR2 is FQGNSA. The trim removed 0 bases at V and 6 bases at J, leaving 8 bases unmatched. CDR3 loop: CASSLAPGTGGANGYTF. The CDR3 DNA reads as TGTGCCAGCAGCTTAGCCCCCGGGACAGGGGGCGCGAATGGCTACACCTTC.

The chain links TRBV7-9 to TRBJ1-1, with a tentative D call TRBD1 (5 bases). The germline gives CDR1 SEHNR, CDR2 FQNEAQ (reference sequence). This CDR3 contains 13 residues. V was cut by 7 bases and J by 4 bases, with 13 bases left in between. Here the CDR3 reads CASTPGGGTEAFF. For the CDR3, the DNA is TGTGCCAGCACCCCCGGGGGGGGCACTGAAGCTTTCTTT. Complete variable domain (other parts from reference TRBV7-9 and TRBJ1-1): DTGVSQNPRHKITKRGQNVTFRCDPISEHNRLYWYRQTLGQGPEFLTYFQNEAQLEKSRLLSDRFSAERPKGSFSTLEIQRTEQGDSAMYLCASTPGGGTEAFFGQGTRLTVV.

The chain uses TRBV30 and TRBJ2-4; 10 nucleotides align to TRBD1. The CDR3 loop spans 15 amino acids. Unmatched junction bases numbered 7, after V lost 2 bases and J lost 6 bases. The V gene's germline CDR1 is GTSNPN and CDR2 SVGIG (reference sequence). The CDR3 region has the DNA TGTGCCTGGAGTCCGGCGGGACAGGGGAGAAACATTCAGTACTTC. As protein: CAWSPAGQGRNIQYF.

CDR3 region: CASSNQGNTIYF. The CDR3, as DNA: TGTGCCAGCAGCAATCAAGGAAACACCATATATTTT. The gene calls are TRBV7-9 and TRBJ1-3; D is ambiguous. CDR1 is SEHNR, CDR2 FQNEAQ, per germline (reference sequence). This CDR3 region has 12 residues. The V and J ends lost 5 bases and 4 bases respectively, with 6 bases between them.

The CDR3 coding sequence is TGCAGCGTGGGGGACAGCTTGAGCTATGGCTACACCTTC. It encodes CSVGDSLSYGYTF. The chain couples TRBV29-1 to TRBJ1-2; 7 nucleotides align to TRBD1. CDR1 and CDR2 from the germline V gene are SQVTM and ANQGSEA. The CDR3 runs 13 residues. The junction had 8 bases not matched to a gene; V was cut back by 6 bases and J by 4 bases.

The chain uses TRBV29-1 and TRBJ1-2; 7 bases match TRBD1. The V segment lost 4 bases and the J segment 2 bases; nucleotides outside the gene matches: 10. CDR1 and CDR2 (germline): SQVTM, ANQGSEA. There are 15 residues in the CDR3. This chain's CDR3 is CSVVPRQGTNYGYTF. In DNA form, the CDR3 reads TGCAGCGTTGTCCCCCGACAGGGAACCAACTATGGCTACACCTTC.

The chain links TRBV28 to TRBJ2-5, with 10 bases identical to TRBD1. V was pared by 5 bases and J by 1 base, with 4 bases of the junction left unmatched. The CDR3 consists of 15 residues. The germline V gene encodes CDR1 MDHEN and CDR2 SYDVKM. The CDR3: CASSLGTGVQETQYF. The CDR3 DNA reads as TGTGCCAGCAGTCTAGGGACAGGGGTCCAAGAGACCCAGTACTTC.

The CDR3 loop reads CASSVQGMDTEAFF. CDR3 sequence (DNA): TGTGCCAGCAGCGTACAGGGTATGGACACTGAAGCTTTCTTT. The genes are TRBV5-4 and TRBJ1-1, with D possibly being TRBD1 (6 bases). The germline CDR1 and CDR2 sequences are SGHNT and YYREEE (reference sequence). V lost 4 bases and J lost 3, with 13 bases in between. The length of the CDR3 is 14 residues.

This chain joins TRBV4-1 and TRBJ2-1, with D unclear. Germline V gene data show CDR1 as MGHRA and CDR2 as YSYEKL. V was pared by 3 bases and J by 5 bases, with 11 bases between. There are 14 residues in the CDR3. The DNA for the CDR3 is TGCGCCAGCAGCCATTCAGGTACCGACAATGAGCAGTTCTTC. Translation gives CASSHSGTDNEQFF.

The rearrangement joins TRBV30 to TRBJ1-2; D is perhaps TRBD1 (6 bases). CDR1 and CDR2 from the germline V gene are GTSNPN and SVGIG (reference sequence). The CDR3 runs 14 residues. V lost 2 bases and J lost 11, with 21 bases in between. CDR3 in DNA: TGTGCCTGGAGTCCATGGAATGACAGGAGCCGTTACACCTTC. Translation: CAWSPWNDRSRYTF.

The chain employs TRBV4-1 and TRBJ2-5; D gene uncertain. Germline CDR1 and CDR2: MGHRA and YSYEKL. The ends were cut back, 1 base at V and 3 bases at J, with 9 bases in the middle. The CDR3 spans 14 residues. This CDR3 is CASSQARVKETQYF. The DNA for the CDR3 is TGCGCCAGCAGCCAAGCCCGGGTTAAAGAGACCCAGTACTTC.